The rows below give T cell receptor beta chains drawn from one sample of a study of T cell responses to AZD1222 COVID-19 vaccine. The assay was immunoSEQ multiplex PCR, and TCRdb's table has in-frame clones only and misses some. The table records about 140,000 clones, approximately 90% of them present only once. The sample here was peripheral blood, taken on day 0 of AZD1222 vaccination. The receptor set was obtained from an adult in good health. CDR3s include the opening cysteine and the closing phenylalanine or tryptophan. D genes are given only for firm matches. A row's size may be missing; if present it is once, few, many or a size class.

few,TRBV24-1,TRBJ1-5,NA,TGTGCCACCAGTGGAAGGGCGGCTGATCAGCCCCAGCATTTT,CATSGRAADQPQHF
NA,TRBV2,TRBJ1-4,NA,TGTGCCAGCAGCCTGGGTGAAAAACTGTTTTTT,CASSLGEKLFF
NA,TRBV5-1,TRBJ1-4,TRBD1,TGCGCCAGCAGCTCACAGGGGGCTTTTCCAACTAATGAAAAACTGTTTTTT,CASSSQGAFPTNEKLFF
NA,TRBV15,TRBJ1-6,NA,TGTGCCACCAGCAGAGATATTGCAGGGACGAATTCACCCCTCCACTTT,CATSRDIAGTNSPLHF
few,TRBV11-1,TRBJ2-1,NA,TGTGCCAGCAGCTTAGTAGGCAGGAGCAATGAGCAGTTCTTC,CASSLVGRSNEQFF
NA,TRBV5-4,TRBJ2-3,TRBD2,TGTGCCCTCGGGGGACTAGCGTCCGTTCGAGATACGCAGTATTTT,CALGGLASVRDTQYF
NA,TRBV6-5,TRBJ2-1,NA,TGTGCCAGCAGCATAACTAGAGATGAGCAGTTCTTC,CASSITRDEQFF
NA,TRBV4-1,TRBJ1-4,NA,TGCGCCAGCAGCCATTTATTCAAACCGGGCTCGAATGCAACTAATGAAAAACTGTTTTTT,CASSHLFKPGSNATNEKLFF
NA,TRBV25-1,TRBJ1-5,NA,TGTGCCAGCAGTGAATCTGGGACCCATCAGCCCCAGCATTTT,CASSESGTHQPQHF
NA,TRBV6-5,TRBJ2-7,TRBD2,TGTGCCAGCAGTCCGGGACTAGCGCGCGAGCAGTACTTC,CASSPGLAREQYF
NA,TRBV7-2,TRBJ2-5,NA,TGTGCCAGCAGCTTGGGGTACGCTCGCCAGACCCAGTACTTC,CASSLGYARQTQYF
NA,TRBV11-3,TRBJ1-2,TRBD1,TGTGCCAGCTCAGAACAGGGGAACTATGGCTACACCTTC,CASSEQGNYGYTF
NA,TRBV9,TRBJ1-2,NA,TGTGCCAGCAGCGTAGCTTGGCAGGGGTATGGCTACACCTTC,CASSVAWQGYGYTF
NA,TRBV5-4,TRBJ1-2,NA,TGTGCCAGCAGCTTGGAGTCAGGGCTTGGGTATGGCTACACCTTC,CASSLESGLGYGYTF
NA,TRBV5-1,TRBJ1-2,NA,TGCGCCAGCAGCTTGACCTCAGGGGATCACGGCTATGGCTACACCTTC,CASSLTSGDHGYGYTF
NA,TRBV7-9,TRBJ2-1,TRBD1,TGTGCCAGCAGCTTACGGGGACAGAATCTTGTCAATGAGCAGTTCTTC,CASSLRGQNLVNEQFF
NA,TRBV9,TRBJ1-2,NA,TGTGCCAGCACGTTACAGGTCCGGGCTAACTATGGCTACACCTTC,CASTLQVRANYGYTF
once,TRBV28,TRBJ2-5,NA,TGTGCCAGCAGTTTCCCCCTAGGGGCGCGGGAGACCCAGTACTTC,CASSFPLGARETQYF
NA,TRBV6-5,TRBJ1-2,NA,TGTGCCAGCAGTCACCAAGGCTCTAACTATGGCTACACCTTC,CASSHQGSNYGYTF
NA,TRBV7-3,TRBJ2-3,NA,TGTGCCAGCAGCTCCGGGCCTACGGATACGCAGTATTTT,CASSSGPTDTQYF
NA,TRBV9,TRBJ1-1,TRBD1,TGTGCCAGCAGCCCGGGACAGATGAACACTGAAGCTTTCTTT,CASSPGQMNTEAFF
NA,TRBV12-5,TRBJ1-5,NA,TGTGCTAGTGGTTTTGGGGGGGCCACAAATCAGCCCCAGCATTTT,CASGFGGATNQPQHF
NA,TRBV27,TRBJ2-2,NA,TGTGCCAGCAGCCACAGACTCGCGGCCGGGGAGCTGTTTTTT,CASSHRLAAGELFF
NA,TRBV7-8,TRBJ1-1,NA,TGTGCCAGCAACGACGCGGGGGCGTTGGACACTGAAGCTTTCTTT,CASNDAGALDTEAFF
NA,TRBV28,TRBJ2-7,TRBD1,TGTGCCAGCAGCCACCACCTTTTAGGGACAGGCTCCCACGAGCAGTACTTC,CASSHHLLGTGSHEQYF
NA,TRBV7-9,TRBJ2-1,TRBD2,TGTGCCAGCAGCTTAATTGAGCTAGCGGGGAACAATGAGCAGTTCTTC,CASSLIELAGNNEQFF
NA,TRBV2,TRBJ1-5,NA,TGTGCCAGCAGTGACGACAGTAAGGCCCCTTTGCGCAATCAGCCCCAGCATTTT,CASSDDSKAPLRNQPQHF
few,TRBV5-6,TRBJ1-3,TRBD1,TGTGCCAGCAGCTCCCTGCAGGACAGGGTTTTCGGAAACACCATATATTTT,CASSSLQDRVFGNTIYF
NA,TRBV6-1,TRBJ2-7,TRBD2,TGTGCCAGCAGTGAATCCCCTCTAGCGGGGGTACCCTACGAGCAGTACTTC,CASSESPLAGVPYEQYF
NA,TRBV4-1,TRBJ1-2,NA,TGCGCCAGCAGCGCCGGCCCGCTGACGGTCTATGGCTACACCTTC,CASSAGPLTVYGYTF
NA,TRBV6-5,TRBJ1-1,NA,TGTGCCAGCAGTTACGGCGACACTGAAGCTTTCTTT,CASSYGDTEAFF
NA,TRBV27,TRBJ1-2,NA,TGTGCCAGCAGTACCAGCAGGGGTTTGTATGGCTACACCTTC,CASSTSRGLYGYTF